A selection of T cell receptor beta chains follows, all from one sample in a study of beta chain features in type 1 diabetes. Assay used: immunoSEQ multiplex PCR; TCRdb lists only in-frame clones, some missing. The sample includes more than 120,000 clones, about 13% of them seen just once. The sequenced material came from central memory CD4+ T cells from blood. These receptors were taken from a man aged 18 to 35 with type 1 diabetes. Both conserved end residues are trimmed from each CDR3. D genes are given only for firm matches.

j_call | d_call | v_call | cdr3_aa
TRBJ2-3 | . | TRBV6-5 | ASSYFRRGSTDTQY
TRBJ1-5 | . | TRBV30 | AWSVPGQPQH
TRBJ2-7 | . | TRBV2 | ASSGGGSSKYEQY
TRBJ2-3 | TRBD2 | TRBV11-3 | ASSLTGLETDTQY
TRBJ2-3 | . | TRBV29-1 | SGGGGATDTQY
TRBJ2-4 | TRBD1 | TRBV10-1 | ASSHDPTGGNIQY
TRBJ1-2 | TRBD1 | TRBV30 | AWSSPGQGGNGYT
TRBJ2-6 | . | TRBV25-1 | ASSGAGPGANVLT
TRBJ1-2 | . | TRBV6-5 | ASSFGGYT
TRBJ2-3 | . | TRBV2 | ASSRTQSADTQY
TRBJ2-7 | . | TRBV6-1 | ASSESRWGNTYEQY
TRBJ2-7 | . | TRBV6-5 | ASSSRAGEGYEQY
TRBJ2-5 | . | TRBV19 | ASRGGGWYQETQY
TRBJ1-2 | TRBD1 | TRBV30 | AWATGTGDGYT
TRBJ1-1 | TRBD1 | TRBV18 | ASSPRTGMNTEAF
TRBJ2-3 | TRBD1 | TRBV5-1 | ASSLGTGNTDTQY
TRBJ1-1 | . | TRBV5-6 | ASSLQAEAF
TRBJ2-1 | . | TRBV30 | AWVTGTSSLDEQF
TRBJ2-7 | . | TRBV29-1 | SVGQPRYEQY
TRBJ1-1 | . | TRBV27 | ASSSQGGAGTEAF
TRBJ1-6 | . | TRBV11-3 | ASSLAPSSSPLH
TRBJ1-2 | . | TRBV7-2 | ASSLGQSYGYT
TRBJ2-7 | TRBD2 | TRBV29-1 | SVGREVNEQY
TRBJ1-1 | . | TRBV11-3 | ASSILGTEAF
TRBJ2-5 | . | TRBV6-6 | ASSPWSGQETQY
TRBJ2-7 | . | TRBV18 | ASSPGHNYEQY
TRBJ2-3 | . | TRBV29-1 | SVDKWGSSTDTQY
TRBJ1-4 | TRBD1 | TRBV6-6 | ASTAGQINEKLF
TRBJ2-1 | . | TRBV7-9 | ASSLGQYYGNEQF
TRBJ2-3 | . | TRBV7-8 | ASSSDTQY
TRBJ1-5 | TRBD1 | TRBV30 | AWSVTGGPNQPQH
TRBJ2-6 | . | TRBV7-9 | ASSDTFTGANVLT
TRBJ2-7 | . | TRBV29-1 | SVDDLYEQY
TRBJ1-4 | . | TRBV29-1 | SVVGVGEKLF
TRBJ1-1 | . | TRBV19 | ASSPKRGARAEAF
TRBJ2-1 | . | TRBV5-1 | ASSARQISNEQF
TRBJ2-1 | TRBD2 | TRBV5-1 | ASSLIPSGGSAYNEQF
TRBJ1-1 | . | TRBV7-9 | ASSSATVGEAF
TRBJ2-5 | . | TRBV19 | ASSIRETQY
TRBJ1-1 | . | TRBV6-1 | ASIAYIDDTEAF
TRBJ1-3 | . | TRBV7-9 | ASNPSSGNTIY
TRBJ2-7 | . | TRBV5-4 | ASSLEYGTGYEQY
TRBJ1-3 | TRBD1 | TRBV28 | ASIGQGDTGNTIY
TRBJ2-3 | . | TRBV15 | ATSRDLSTDTQY
TRBJ2-3 | . | TRBV7-9 | ASSLKTTTDTQY
TRBJ1-5 | . | TRBV27 | ASSLSYSSNQPQH